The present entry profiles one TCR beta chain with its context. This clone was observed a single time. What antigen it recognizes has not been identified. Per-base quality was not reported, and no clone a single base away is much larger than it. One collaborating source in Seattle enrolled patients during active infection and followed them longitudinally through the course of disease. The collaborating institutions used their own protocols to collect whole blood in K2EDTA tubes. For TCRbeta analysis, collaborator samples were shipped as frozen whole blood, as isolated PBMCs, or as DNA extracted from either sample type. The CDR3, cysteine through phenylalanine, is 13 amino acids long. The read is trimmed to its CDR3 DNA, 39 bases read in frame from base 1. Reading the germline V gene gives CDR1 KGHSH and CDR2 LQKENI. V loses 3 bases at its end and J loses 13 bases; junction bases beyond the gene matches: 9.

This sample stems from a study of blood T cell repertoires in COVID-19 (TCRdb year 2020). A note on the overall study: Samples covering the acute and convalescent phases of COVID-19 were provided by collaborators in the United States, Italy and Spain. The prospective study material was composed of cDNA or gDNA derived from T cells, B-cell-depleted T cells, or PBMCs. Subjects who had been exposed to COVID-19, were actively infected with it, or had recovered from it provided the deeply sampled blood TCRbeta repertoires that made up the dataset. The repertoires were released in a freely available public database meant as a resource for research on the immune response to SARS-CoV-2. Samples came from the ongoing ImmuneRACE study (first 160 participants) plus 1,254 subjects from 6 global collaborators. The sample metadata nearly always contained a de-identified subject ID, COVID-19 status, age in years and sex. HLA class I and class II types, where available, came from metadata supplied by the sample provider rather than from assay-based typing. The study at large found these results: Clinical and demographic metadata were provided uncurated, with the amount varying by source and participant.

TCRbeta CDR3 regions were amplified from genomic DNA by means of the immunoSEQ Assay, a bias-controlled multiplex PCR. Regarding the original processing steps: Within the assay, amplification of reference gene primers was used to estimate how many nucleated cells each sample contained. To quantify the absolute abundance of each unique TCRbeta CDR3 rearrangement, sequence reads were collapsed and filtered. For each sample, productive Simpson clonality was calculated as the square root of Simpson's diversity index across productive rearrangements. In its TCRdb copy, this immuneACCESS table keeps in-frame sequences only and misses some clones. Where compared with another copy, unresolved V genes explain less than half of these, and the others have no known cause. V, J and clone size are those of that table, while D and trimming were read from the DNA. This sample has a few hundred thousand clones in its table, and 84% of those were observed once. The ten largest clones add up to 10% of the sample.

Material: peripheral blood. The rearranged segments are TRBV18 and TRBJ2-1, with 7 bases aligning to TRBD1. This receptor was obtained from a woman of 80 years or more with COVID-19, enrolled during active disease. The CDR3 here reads CASSPNQGDRQFF. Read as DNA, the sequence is TGTGCCAGCTCACCTAACCAGGGGGACCGTCAGTTCTTC.